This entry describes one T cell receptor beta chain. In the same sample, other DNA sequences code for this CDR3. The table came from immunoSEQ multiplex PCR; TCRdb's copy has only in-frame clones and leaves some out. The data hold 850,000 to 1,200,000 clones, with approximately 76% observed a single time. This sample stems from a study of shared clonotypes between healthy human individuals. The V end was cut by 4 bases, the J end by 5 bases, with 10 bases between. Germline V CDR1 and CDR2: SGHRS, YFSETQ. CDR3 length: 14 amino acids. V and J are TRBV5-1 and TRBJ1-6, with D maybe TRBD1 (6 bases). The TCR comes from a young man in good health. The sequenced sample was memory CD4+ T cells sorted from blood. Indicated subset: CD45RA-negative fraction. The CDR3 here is CASSGAGDNSPLHF. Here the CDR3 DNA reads TGCGCCAGCAGCGGAGCAGGGGATAATTCACCCCTCCACTTT.